These T cell receptor beta chains were read from a single sample in a study of T cell responses to AZD1222 COVID-19 vaccine. Using immunoSEQ multiplex PCR, the repertoire was profiled, and TCRdb retains in-frame clones only, with some absent. The sample carries 95,000 or so clones, approximately 91% recorded once. This specimen consisted of peripheral blood, obtained on day 0 of AZD1222 vaccination. These receptors came from an adult in good health. CDR3s leave out the opening cysteine and the closing phenylalanine or tryptophan. Expanded clones are given a class, and other clones once, few, many or no size at all.

j_call clone_size v_call cdr3_aa
TRBJ1-3 NA TRBV6-5 ASWTAGNTIY
TRBJ2-6 once TRBV5-1 ASSKQGSWAGANVLT
TRBJ2-7 NA TRBV27 ASSSGVRSYEQY
TRBJ2-5 NA TRBV27 ASSPVYLTEETQY
TRBJ2-7 NA TRBV6-6 ASRFDRAPYEQY
TRBJ1-1 NA TRBV29-1 SVEGGGLNPTEAF
TRBJ2-5 NA TRBV21-1 ASSNGGRETQY
TRBJ1-5 NA TRBV10-3 AISGQGIGQPQH
TRBJ2-5 few TRBV4-1 ASSYLPHSETQY
TRBJ1-1 once TRBV18 ASSPGQGAGGAEAF
TRBJ1-6 NA TRBV29-1 SVGDTLGSPLH
TRBJ2-7 NA TRBV18 ASSPLGLAGVEQY
TRBJ1-6 NA TRBV18 ASSVDGSSYNSPLH